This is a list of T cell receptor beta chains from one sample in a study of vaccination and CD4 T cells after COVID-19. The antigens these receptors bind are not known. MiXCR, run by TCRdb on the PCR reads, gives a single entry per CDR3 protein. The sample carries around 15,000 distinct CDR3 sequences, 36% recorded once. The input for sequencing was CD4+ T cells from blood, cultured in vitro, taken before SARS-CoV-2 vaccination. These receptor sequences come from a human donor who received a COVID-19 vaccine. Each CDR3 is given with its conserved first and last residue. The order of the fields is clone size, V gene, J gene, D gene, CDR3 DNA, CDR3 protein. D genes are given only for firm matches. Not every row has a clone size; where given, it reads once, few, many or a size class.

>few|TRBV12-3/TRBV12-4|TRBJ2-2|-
TGTGCCAGCAGTTTAAAATCCCTAGCCTCGTTCGGGGAGCTGTTTTTT
CASSLKSLASFGELFF
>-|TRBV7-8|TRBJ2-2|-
TGTGCCAGCAGCCCAGAAACTGGGGGCGGGGAGCTGTTTTTT
CASSPETGGGELFF
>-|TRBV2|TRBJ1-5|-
TGTGCCAGCAGTGAACTCTCGGGTATCAGCAATCAGCCCCAGCATTTT
CASSELSGISNQPQHF
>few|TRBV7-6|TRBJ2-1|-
TGTGCCAGCAGCTTAGGGGCTACATCTAACTCCTACAATGAGCAGTTCTTC
CASSLGATSNSYNEQFF
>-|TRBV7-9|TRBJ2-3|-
TGTGCCAGCAGCTTTAGTAGCGCAGATACGCAGTATTTT
CASSFSSADTQYF
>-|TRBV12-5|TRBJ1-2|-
TGTGCTAGTGGTTGTGGGAGGGGTGACCGATCCTGGGGCTATGGCTACACCTTC
CASGCGRGDRSWGYGYTF
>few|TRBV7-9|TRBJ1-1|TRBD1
TGTGCCAGCAGCGTCGGGACAGGGGTACAGAACACTGAAGCTTTCTTT
CASSVGTGVQNTEAFF
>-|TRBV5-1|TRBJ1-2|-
TGCGCCAGCAGCCCGGGGACATCGGGGGGCTACACCTTC
CASSPGTSGGYTF
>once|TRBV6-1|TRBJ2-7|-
TGTGCCAGCAGTGACAGGAGACGGCGCGAGCAGTACTTC
CASSDRRRREQYF
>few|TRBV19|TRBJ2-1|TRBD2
TGTGCCGTCACCTCTACGGCGGGGGGGCGCGTTGAGCAGTTCTTC
CAVTSTAGGRVEQFF
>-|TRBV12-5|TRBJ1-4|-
TGTGCTAGTGGTTCCCTCCCCGGGTCGGGTGAAAAACTGTTTTTT
CASGSLPGSGEKLFF
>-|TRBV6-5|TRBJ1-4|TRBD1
TGTGCCAGCAGTTCAAAGGGACAGGACGAAAAACTGTTTTTT
CASSSKGQDEKLFF
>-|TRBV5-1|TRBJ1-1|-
TGCGCCAGCAGCTTGGCCCGGACTACTCCACAGAACACTGAAGCTTTCTTT
CASSLARTTPQNTEAFF
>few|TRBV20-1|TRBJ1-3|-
TGCAGTGCTAGGGTGGGGGGCTTTGGCCAAAGCACCATATATTTT
CSARVGGFGQSTIYF
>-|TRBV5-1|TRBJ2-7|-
TGCGCCAGCAGCTTGTCACGCTACGAGCAGTACTTC
CASSLSRYEQYF
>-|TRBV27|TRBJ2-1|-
TGTGCCAGCAGCCGCTTGGGGTCCGATGAGCAGTTCTTC
CASSRLGSDEQFF
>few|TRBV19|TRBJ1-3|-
TGTGCCAGTAGTATAGCCCACTTGGCAAGCGGAAACACCATATATTTT
CASSIAHLASGNTIYF
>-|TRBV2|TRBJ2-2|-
TGTGCCAGCAGTGACAGCGTGGAGAAAAGGCCGAACACCGGGGAGCTGTTTTTT
CASSDSVEKRPNTGELFF
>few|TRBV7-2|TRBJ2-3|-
TGTGCCAGCAGCTTAGCTGTAGGGTTCGTCGATACGCAGTATTTT
CASSLAVGFVDTQYF
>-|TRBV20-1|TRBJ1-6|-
TGCAGTGCTAGAATAAGGGGAGGTTCACCCCTCCACTTT
CSARIRGGSPLHF
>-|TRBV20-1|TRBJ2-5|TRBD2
TGCAGTGCCCAGCATCTAGCGGCCCAAGAGACCCAGTACTTC
CSAQHLAAQETQYF
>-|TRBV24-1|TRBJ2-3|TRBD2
TGTGCCACCAGTGAGGAGCTAGCGGGGGGCGTCCCTGCAGATACGCAGTATTTT
CATSEELAGGVPADTQYF
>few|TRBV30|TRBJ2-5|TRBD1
TGTGCCTGGAGTGTACAGACAGGGGGGTCCGAGACCCAGTACTTC
CAWSVQTGGSETQYF
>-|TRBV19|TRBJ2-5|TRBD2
TGTGCCAGTAGCGACTCTTCCGGGACTAGCGCTCAAGAGACCCAGTACTTC
CASSDSSGTSAQETQYF
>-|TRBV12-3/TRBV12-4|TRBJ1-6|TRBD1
TGTGCCAGCAGTGTTGGACAGGGGCCCTATAATTCACCCCTCCACTTT
CASSVGQGPYNSPLHF
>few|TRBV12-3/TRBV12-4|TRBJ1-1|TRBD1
TGTGCCAGCAGCCTGACAGGGAGCGCTGAAGCTTTCTTT
CASSLTGSAEAFF
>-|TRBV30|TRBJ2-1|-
TGTGCCTGGAGTGTTCGACCGCTCGGGGAGCAGTTCTTC
CAWSVRPLGEQFF
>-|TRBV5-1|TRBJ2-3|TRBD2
TGCGCCAGCAGCTTGGAACTAGCGGGGGGTCTCAGGACAGATACGCAGTATTTT
CASSLELAGGLRTDTQYF
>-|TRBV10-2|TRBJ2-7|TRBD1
TGCGCCAGCAGTGAGCCAGTCAGGACAGGTATAAACGAGCAGTACTTC
CASSEPVRTGINEQYF
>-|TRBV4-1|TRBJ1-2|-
TGCGCCAGCAGCCAAGTGCCCGCGGGATATGGCTACACCTTC
CASSQVPAGYGYTF
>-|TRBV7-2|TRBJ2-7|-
TGTGCCAGCAGCCCAGGACCGGCCTACGAGCAGTACTTC
CASSPGPAYEQYF
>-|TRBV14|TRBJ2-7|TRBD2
TGTGCCAGCAGCCCCGGGGGGGCCCGTCCCTACGAGCAGTACTTC
CASSPGGARPYEQYF
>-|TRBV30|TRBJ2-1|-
TGTGCCTGGAGTGCTAGTGACCTGAGGAATGAGCAGTTCTTC
CAWSASDLRNEQFF
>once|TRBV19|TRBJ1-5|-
TGTGCCAGTAGTCCACGCCGTACTACAGGCATCCATAGCAATCAGCCCCAGCATTTT
CASSPRRTTGIHSNQPQHF
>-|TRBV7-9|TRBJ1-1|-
TGTGCCAGCAGCCAGAGAGACACTGAAGCTTTCTTT
CASSQRDTEAFF
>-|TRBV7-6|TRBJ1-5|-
TGTGCCAGCAGCTTAGCAAGGAACAATCAGCCCCAGCATTTT
CASSLARNNQPQHF
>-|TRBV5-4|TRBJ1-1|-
TGTGCCAGCAGCTTGGACGGAGCTTTCTTT
CASSLDGAFF
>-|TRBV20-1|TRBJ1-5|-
TGCAGTGCTAGAGAAGGGGGGGAACAGCCCCAGCATTTT
CSAREGGEQPQHF
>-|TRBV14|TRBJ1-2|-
TGTGCCAGCAGCCAAGATAGCATCCCGAGAAGTAACTATGGCTACACCTTC
CASSQDSIPRSNYGYTF
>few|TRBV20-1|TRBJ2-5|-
TGCAGTGCTAGAAGGGGCGGTTGGGGGACCCAGTACTTC
CSARRGGWGTQYF
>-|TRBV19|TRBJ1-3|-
TGTGCCAGTAGTAGAGTGGGTACTGGAAACACCATATATTTT
CASSRVGTGNTIYF
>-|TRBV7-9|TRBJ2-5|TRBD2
TGTGCCAGCAGCACCGGACTAGTGGCCCAGTACTTC
CASSTGLVAQYF
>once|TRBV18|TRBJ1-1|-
TGTGCCAGCTCACCACTTGTCAAGAACACTGAAGCTTTCTTT
CASSPLVKNTEAFF
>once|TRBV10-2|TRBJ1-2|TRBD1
TGCGCCAGCGGTACCGGACAGGGCGGGTACACCTTC
CASGTGQGGYTF
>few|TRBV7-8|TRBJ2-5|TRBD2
TGTGCCAGCAGCTTTAGCGGGGGAGGCGTAGGGAAGACCCAGTACTTC
CASSFSGGGVGKTQYF
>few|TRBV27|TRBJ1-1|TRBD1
TGTGCCAGCAGTTGGGACAGGGCCTCGAACACTGAAGCTTTCTTT
CASSWDRASNTEAFF
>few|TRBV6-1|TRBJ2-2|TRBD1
TGTGCCAGCAGTGAGCGGTCGGACAGGCCCCCGGCCGGGGAGCTGTTTTTT
CASSERSDRPPAGELFF
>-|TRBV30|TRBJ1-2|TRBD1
TGTGCCTGGAGTGTAGGGCAGGGGGAATATGGCTACACCTTC
CAWSVGQGEYGYTF
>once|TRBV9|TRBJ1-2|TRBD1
TGTGCCAGCAGCGTAGGTCAGGGACAGCCCAACTATGGCTACACCTTC
CASSVGQGQPNYGYTF
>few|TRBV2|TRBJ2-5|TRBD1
TGTGCCAGCAGTTCTATTTCCGGGACAGGGATTTTAGAGTTGAGAGAGACCCAGTACTTC
CASSSISGTGILELRETQYF
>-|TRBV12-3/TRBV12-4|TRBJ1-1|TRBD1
TGTGCCAGCATTAACTCAGGGGGTCGGACTGAAGCTTTCTTT
CASINSGGRTEAFF
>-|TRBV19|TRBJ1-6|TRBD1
TGTGCCAGTACCGAGGACAGGGGCGATTCACCCCTCCACTTT
CASTEDRGDSPLHF
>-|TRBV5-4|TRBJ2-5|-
TGTGCCAGCAGCCCGTTCCCTAGCGGGACAGGGGAGACCCAGTACTTC
CASSPFPSGTGETQYF
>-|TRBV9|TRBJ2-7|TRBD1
TGTGCCAGCAGCGACCGAGGGACAGGGGGCGGCGAGCAGTACTTC
CASSDRGTGGGEQYF